This TCR beta chain was identified in a study of blood T cell repertoires in COVID-19. V lost 4 bases, J lost 14 bases, and 19 bases lay in between. This CDR3 has 13 amino acids. Germline CDR1 reads SGHTA; CDR2 reads FQGTGA. Method: immunoSEQ multiplex PCR; TCRdb's copy keeps in-frame clones and lacks some. Counted here are some 180,000 clones, just under 85% occurring once; the ten biggest clones make up around 2.7%. This sequence was found in a woman of 80 years or more with COVID-19, enrolled during active disease. Material for sequencing was peripheral blood. The rearrangement links TRBV7-3 to TRBJ2-3, with D unclear. The CDR3 spells CASSSPPATARYF. The CDR3 coding sequence is TGTGCCAGCAGCTCCCCCCCCGCCACAGCACGGTATTTT.